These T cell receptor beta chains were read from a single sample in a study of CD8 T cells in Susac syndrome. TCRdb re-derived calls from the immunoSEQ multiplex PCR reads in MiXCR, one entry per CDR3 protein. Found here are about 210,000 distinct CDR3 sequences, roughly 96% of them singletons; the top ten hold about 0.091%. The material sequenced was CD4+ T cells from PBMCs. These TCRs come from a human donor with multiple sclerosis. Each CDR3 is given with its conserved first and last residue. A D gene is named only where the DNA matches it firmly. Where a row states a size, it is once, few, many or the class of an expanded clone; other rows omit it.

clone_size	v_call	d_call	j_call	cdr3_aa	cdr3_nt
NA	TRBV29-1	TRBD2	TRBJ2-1	CSTTAGGPNEQFF	TGCAGCACGACAGCGGGAGGGCCGAATGAGCAGTTCTTC
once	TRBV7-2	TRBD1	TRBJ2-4	CASGTGARENIQYF	TGTGCCAGCGGAACAGGGGCGAGGGAAAACATTCAGTACTTC
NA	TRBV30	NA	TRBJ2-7	CAWTRGHAYEQYF	TGTGCCTGGACTCGCGGGCATGCTTACGAGCAGTACTTC
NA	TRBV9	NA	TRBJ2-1	CASSKTTIPMANEQFF	TGTGCCAGCAGCAAAACCACTATACCAATGGCCAATGAGCAGTTCTTC
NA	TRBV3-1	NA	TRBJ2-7	CASSHFGPSYEQYF	TGTGCCAGCAGCCACTTCGGCCCTAGCTACGAGCAGTACTTC
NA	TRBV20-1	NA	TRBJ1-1	CSGYIGATTEAFF	TGCAGTGGCTACATCGGCGCTACCACTGAAGCTTTCTTT
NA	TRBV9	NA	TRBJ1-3	CASSVSNTLSAGNTIYF	TGTGCCAGCAGCGTATCAAATACCCTCTCCGCTGGAAACACCATATATTTT
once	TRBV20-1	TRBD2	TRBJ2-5	CSAPGERGIQETQYF	TGCAGTGCCCCGGGAGAGCGGGGTATCCAAGAGACCCAGTACTTC
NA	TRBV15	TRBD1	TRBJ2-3	CATSREGGASTDTQYF	TGTGCCACCAGCAGAGAAGGGGGCGCGAGCACAGATACGCAGTATTTT
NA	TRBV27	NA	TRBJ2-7	CASSPLVAGGPYEQYF	TGTGCCAGCAGCCCCCTGGTAGCCGGAGGGCCCTACGAGCAGTACTTC
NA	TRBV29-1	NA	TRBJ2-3	CSVAPLGGGDTQYF	TGCAGCGTCGCTCCACTCGGGGGTGGGGATACGCAGTATTTT
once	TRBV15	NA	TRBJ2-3	CATSRDRGGTQYF	TGTGCCACCAGCAGAGATCGGGGAGGTACGCAGTATTTT
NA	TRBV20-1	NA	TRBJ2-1	CSARVVGGNEQFF	TGCAGTGCTAGAGTGGTGGGGGGTAATGAGCAGTTCTTC
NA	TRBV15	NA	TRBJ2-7	CATSRDWGIHEQYF	TGTGCCACCAGCAGAGACTGGGGGATTCACGAGCAGTACTTC
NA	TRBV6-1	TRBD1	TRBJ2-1	CASSGTGRREQFF	TGTGCCAGCAGTGGGACAGGGCGGCGGGAGCAGTTCTTC
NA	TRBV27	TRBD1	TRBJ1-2	CASSSPGQGASGYTF	TGTGCCAGCAGTTCCCCGGGACAGGGGGCGTCCGGCTACACCTTC